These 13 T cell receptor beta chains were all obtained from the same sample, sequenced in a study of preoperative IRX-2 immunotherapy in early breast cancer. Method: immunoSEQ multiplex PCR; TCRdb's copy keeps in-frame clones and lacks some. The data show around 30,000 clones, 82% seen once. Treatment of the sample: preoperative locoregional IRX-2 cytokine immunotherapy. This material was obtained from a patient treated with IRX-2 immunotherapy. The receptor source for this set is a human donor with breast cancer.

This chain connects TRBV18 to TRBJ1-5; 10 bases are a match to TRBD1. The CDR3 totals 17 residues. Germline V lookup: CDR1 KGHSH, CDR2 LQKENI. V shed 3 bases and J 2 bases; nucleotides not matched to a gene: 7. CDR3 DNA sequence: TGTGCCAGCTCACCGGGTGGACAGGGGGAAGGCAATCAGCCCCAGCATTTT. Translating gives CASSPGGQGEGNQPQHF. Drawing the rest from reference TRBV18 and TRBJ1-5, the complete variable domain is NAGVMQNPRHLVRRRGQEARLRCSPMKGHSHVYWYRQLPEEGLKFMVYLQKENIIDESGMPKERFSAEFPKEGPSILRIQQVVRGDSAAYFCASSPGGQGEGNQPQHFGDGTRLSIL.

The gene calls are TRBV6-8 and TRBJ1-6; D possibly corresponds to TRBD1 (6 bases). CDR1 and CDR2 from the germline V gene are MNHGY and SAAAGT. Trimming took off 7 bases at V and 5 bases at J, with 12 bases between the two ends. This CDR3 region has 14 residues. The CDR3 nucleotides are TGTGCCAGCAAACGGGGGGCAGATAATTCACCCCTCCACTTT. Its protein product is CASKRGADNSPLHF.

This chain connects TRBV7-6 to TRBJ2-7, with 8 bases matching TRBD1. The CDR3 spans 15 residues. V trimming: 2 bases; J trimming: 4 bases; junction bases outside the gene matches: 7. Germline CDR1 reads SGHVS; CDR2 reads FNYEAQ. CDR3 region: CASSLYQGAIYEQYF. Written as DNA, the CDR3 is TGTGCCAGCAGCTTATATCAGGGGGCGATATACGAGCAGTACTTC.

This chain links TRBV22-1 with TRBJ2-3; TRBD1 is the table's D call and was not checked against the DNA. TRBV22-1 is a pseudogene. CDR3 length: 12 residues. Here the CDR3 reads CASRGSTNTQYF. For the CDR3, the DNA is TGTGCCAGCAGGGGAAGCACAAATACGCAGTATTTT.

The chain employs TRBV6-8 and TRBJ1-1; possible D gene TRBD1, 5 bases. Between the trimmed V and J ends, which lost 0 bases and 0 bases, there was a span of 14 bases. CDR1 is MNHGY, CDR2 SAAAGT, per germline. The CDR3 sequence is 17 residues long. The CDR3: CASSYSWGRRMNTEAFF. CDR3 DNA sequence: TGTGCCAGCAGTTACTCGTGGGGGAGGAGGATGAACACTGAAGCTTTCTTT.

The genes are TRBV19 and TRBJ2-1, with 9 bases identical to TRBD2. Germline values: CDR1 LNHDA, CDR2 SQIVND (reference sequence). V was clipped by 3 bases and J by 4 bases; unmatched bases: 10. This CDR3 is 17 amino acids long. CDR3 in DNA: TGTGCCAGTAGTATGGGGACCAGCGGGGGGATTTACAATGAGCAGTTCTTC. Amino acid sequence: CASSMGTSGGIYNEQFF.

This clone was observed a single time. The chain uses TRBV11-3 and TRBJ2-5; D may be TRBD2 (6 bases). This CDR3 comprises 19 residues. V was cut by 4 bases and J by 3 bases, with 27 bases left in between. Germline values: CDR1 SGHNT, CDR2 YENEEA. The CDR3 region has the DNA TGTGCCAGCAGCTCCTTGCCTTATAGTTGGGAGGCCCTGGAAGAGACCCAGTACTTC. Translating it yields CASSSLPYSWEALEETQYF.

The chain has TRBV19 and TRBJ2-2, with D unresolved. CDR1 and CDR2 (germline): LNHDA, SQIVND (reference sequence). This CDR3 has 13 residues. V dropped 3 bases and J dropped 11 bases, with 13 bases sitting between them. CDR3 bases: TGTGCCAGTAGTATCGCCCCCTCCAGCGAGCTGTTTTTT. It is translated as CASSIAPSSELFF.

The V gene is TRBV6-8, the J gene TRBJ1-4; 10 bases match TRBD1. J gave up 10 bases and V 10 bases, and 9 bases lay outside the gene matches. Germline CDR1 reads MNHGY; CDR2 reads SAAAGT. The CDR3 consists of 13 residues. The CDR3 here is CATYGTGEGKLFF. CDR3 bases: TGTGCCACCTACGGGACAGGGGAAGGAAAACTGTTTTTT.

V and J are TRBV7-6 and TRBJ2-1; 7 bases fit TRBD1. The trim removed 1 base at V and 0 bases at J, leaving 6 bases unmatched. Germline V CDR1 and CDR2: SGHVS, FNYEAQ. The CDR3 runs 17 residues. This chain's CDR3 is CASSLGEGASSYNEQFF. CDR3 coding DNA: TGTGCCAGCAGCTTAGGCGAGGGGGCAAGCTCCTACAATGAGCAGTTCTTC. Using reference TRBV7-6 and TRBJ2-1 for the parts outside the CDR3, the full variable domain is GAGVSQSPRYKVTKRGQDVALRCDPISGHVSLYWYRQALGQGPEFLTYFNYEAQQDKSGLPNDRFSAERPEGSISTLTIQRTEQRDSAMYRCASSLGEGASSYNEQFFGPGTRLTVL.

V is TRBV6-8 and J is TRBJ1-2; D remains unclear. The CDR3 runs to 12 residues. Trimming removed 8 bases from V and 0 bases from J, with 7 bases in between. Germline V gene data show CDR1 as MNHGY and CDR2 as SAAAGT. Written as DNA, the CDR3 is TGTGCCAGCCGGATGACTAACTATGGCTACACCTTC. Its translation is CASRMTNYGYTF.

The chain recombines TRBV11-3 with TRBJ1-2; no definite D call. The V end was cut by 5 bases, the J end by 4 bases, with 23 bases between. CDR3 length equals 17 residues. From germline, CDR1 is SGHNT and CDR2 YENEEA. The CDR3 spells CASSGPIAHLPLYGYTF. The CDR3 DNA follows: TGTGCCAGCAGCGGACCTATTGCACACCTGCCCCTCTATGGCTACACCTTC.

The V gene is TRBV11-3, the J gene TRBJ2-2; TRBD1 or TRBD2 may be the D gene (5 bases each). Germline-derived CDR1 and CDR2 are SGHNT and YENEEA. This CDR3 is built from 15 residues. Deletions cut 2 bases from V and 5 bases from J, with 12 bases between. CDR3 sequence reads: CASSLRDEGTGELFF. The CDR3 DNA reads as TGTGCCAGCAGCTTACGGGATGAGGGGACCGGGGAGCTGTTTTTT.